This T cell receptor (beta chain) was identified during a study of PD-L1 blockade in urothelial cancer. Notes on this clone: Its antigen is not identified.

V lost 3 bases, J lost 2 bases, and 10 bases lay in between. Germline V gene data show CDR1 as SGHTA and CDR2 as FQGNSA. The CDR3 runs 14 residues. Data came from immunoSEQ multiplex PCR; TCRdb stores just in-frame clones and leaves some out. The table has under 85,000 clones, around 93% seen once; the top ten hold roughly 0.8%. Study-wide results and limits: For durable-benefit patients, tumor-associated blood clones expanded more at 3 weeks.

Time point: peripheral blood 6 weeks after treatment start. The receptor's source is a woman older than 75 with urothelial cancer. Sample: PBMCs, taken around atezolizumab (anti-PD-L1) treatment. This chain connects TRBV7-2 to TRBJ1-2; D uncertain. The CDR3 sequence: CASSFDAQNYGYTF. In DNA form, the CDR3 reads TGTGCCAGCAGCTTTGACGCACAGAACTATGGCTACACCTTC.